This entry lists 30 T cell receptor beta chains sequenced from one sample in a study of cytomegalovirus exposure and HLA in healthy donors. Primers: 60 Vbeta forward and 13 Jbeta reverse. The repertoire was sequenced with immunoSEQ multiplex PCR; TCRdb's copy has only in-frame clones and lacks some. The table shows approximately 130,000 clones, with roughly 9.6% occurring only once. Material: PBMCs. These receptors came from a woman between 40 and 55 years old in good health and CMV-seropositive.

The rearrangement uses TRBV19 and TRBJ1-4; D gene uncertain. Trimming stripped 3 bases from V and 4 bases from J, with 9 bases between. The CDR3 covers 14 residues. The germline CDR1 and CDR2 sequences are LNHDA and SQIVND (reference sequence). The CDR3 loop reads CASSMGRLNEKLFF. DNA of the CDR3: TGTGCCAGTAGTATGGGTAGACTTAATGAAAAACTGTTTTTT.

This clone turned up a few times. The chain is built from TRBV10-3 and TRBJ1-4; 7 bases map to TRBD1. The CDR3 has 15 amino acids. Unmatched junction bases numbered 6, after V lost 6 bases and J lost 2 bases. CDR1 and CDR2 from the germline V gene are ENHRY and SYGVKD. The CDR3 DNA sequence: TGTGCCATCAGCGACGCGACAGGGACTAATGAAAAACTGTTTTTT. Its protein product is CAISDATGTNEKLFF.

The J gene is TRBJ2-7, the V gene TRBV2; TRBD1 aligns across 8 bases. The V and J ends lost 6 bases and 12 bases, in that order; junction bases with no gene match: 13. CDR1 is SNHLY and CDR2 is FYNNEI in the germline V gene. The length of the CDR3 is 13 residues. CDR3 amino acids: CASSENFAGTGYF. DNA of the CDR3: TGTGCCAGCAGCGAAAACTTTGCCGGGACAGGGTACTTC.

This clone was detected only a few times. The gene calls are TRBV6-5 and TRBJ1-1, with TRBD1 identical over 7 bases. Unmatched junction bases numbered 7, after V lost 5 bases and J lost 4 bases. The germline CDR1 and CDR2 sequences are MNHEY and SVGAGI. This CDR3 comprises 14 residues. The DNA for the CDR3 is TGTGCCAGCAGTACAGACAGGGCGGGCACTGAAGCTTTCTTT. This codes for CASSTDRAGTEAFF.

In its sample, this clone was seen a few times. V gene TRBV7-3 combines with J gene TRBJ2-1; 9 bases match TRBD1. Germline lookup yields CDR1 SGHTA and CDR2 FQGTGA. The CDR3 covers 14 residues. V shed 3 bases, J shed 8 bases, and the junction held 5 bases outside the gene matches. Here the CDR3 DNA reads TGTGCCAGCAGCTTCGGGACAGGGACCCATGAGCAGTTCTTC. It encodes CASSFGTGTHEQFF.

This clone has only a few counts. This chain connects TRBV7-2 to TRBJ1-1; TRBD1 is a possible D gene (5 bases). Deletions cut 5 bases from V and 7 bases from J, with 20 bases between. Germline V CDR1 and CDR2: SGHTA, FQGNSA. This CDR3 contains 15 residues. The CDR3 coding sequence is TGTGCCAGCAGCCTACTTGGGGCGGGGATCAGTGAAGCTTTCTTT. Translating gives CASSLLGAGISEAFF.

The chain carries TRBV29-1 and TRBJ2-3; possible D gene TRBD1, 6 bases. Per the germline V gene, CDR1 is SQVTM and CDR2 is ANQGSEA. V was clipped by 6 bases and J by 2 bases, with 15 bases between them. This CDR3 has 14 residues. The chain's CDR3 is CSVYRDTSTDTQYF. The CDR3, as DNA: TGCAGCGTATATCGGGACACCTCCACAGATACGCAGTATTTT.

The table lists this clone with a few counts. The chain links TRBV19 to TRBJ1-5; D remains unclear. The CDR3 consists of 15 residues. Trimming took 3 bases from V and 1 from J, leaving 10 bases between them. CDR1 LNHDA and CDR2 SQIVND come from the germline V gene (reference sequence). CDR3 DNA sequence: TGTGCCAGTAGTATCCTGGGGAGGAGCAATCAGCCCCAGCATTTT. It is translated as CASSILGRSNQPQHF. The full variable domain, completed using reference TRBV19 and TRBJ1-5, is DGGITQSPKYLFRKEGQNVTLSCEQNLNHDAMYWYRQDPGQGLRLIYYSQIVNDFQKGDIAEGYSVSREKKESFPLTVTSAQKNPTAFYLCASSILGRSNQPQHFGDGTRLSIL.

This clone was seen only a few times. The CDR3 DNA reads as TGTGCCAGCAGCGAACAGGGGCCAGAGCGCCATGAGCAGTTCTTC. Its protein is CASSEQGPERHEQFF. J is TRBJ2-1 and V is TRBV5-4; TRBD1 aligns across 7 bases. Unmatched junction bases numbered 12, after V lost 4 bases and J lost 8 bases. There are 15 residues in the CDR3. Germline V gene lookup returns CDR1 SGHNT and CDR2 YYREEE (reference sequence). The full variable domain, completed using reference TRBV5-4 and TRBJ2-1, is ETGVTQSPTHLIKTRGQQVTLRCSSQSGHNTVSWYQQALGQGPQFIFQYYREEENGRGNFPPRFSGLQFPNYSSELNVNALELDDSALYLCASSEQGPERHEQFFGPGTRLTVL.

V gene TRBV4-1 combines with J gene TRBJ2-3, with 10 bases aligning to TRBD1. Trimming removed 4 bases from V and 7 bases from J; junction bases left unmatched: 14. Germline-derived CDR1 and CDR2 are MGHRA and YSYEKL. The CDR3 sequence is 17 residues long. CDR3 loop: CASSRTEGQGLSNTQYF. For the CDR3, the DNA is TGCGCCAGCAGCCGAACGGAGGGACAGGGGCTAAGTAATACGCAGTATTTT.

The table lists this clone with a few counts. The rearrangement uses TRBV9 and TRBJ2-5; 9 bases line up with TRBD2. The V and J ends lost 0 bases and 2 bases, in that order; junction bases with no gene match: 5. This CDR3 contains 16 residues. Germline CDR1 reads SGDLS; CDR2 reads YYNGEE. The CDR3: CASSVGASGAQETQYF. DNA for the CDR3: TGTGCCAGCAGCGTAGGAGCTAGCGGGGCTCAAGAGACCCAGTACTTC.

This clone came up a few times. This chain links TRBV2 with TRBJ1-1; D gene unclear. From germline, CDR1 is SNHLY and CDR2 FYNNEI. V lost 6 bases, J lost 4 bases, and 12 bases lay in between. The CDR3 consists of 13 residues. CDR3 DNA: TGTGCCAGCAGATCCCGAGTCCTCACTGAAGCTTTCTTT. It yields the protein CASRSRVLTEAFF.

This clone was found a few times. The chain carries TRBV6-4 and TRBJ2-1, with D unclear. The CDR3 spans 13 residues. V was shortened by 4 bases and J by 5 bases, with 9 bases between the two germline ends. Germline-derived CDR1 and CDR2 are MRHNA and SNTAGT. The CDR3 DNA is TGTGCCAGCAGTGCCTCCTTAAACAATGAGCAGTTCTTC. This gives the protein CASSASLNNEQFF.

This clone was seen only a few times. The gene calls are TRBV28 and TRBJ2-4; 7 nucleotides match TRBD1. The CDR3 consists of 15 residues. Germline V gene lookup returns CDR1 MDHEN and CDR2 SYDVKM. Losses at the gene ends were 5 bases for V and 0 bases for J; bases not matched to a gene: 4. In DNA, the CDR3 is TGTGCCAGCAGTACGGGACAGCTAGCCAAAAACATTCAGTACTTC. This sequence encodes CASSTGQLAKNIQYF.

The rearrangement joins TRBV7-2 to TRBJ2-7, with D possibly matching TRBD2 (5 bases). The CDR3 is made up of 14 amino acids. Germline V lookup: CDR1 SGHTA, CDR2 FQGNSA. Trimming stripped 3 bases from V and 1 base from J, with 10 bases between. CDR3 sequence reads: CASSLRTGSYEQYF. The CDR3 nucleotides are TGTGCCAGCAGCTTGAGGACGGGGTCCTACGAGCAGTACTTC.

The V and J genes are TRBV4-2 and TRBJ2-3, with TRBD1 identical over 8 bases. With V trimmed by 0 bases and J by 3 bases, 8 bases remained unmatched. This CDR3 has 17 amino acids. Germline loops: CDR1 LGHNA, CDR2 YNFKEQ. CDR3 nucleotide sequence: TGTGCCAGCAGCCAAGAGGGTGGACAGGGTCGGACAGATACGCAGTATTTT. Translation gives CASSQEGGQGRTDTQYF.

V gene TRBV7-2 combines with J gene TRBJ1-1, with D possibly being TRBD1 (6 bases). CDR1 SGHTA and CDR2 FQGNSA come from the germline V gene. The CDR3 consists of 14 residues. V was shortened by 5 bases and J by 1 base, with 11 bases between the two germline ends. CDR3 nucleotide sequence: TGTGCCAGCAGCAGAGAAGGGGGGAACACTGAAGCTTTCTTT. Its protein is CASSREGGNTEAFF.

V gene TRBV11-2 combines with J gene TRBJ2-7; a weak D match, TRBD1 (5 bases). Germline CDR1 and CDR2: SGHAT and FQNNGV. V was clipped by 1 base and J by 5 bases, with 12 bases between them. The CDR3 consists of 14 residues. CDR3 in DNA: TGTGCCAGCAGCTTAGCCAGGGTAGCTCACGAGCAGTACTTC. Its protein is CASSLARVAHEQYF.

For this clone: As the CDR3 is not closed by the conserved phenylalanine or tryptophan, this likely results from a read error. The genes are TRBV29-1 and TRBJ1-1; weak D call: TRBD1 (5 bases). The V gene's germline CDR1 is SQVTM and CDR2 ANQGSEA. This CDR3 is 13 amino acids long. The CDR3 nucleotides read TGCAGCGTTGAAGGGGGGGTGAAAACTGAAGCTTTCTTG. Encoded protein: CSVEGGVKTEAFL.

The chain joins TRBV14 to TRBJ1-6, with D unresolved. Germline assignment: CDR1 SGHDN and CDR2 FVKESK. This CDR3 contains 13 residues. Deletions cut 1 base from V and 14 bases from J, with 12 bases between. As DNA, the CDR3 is TGTGCCAGCAGCCAAGGAGACACGTCGACCCTCCACTTT. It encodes CASSQGDTSTLHF.

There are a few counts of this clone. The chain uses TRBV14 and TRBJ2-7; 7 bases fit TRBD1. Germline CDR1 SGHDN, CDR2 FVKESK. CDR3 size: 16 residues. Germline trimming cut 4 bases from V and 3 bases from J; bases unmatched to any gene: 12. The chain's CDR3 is CASSLTGAQTLYEQYF. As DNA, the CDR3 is TGTGCCAGCAGCCTCACAGGGGCTCAGACCCTCTACGAGCAGTACTTC.

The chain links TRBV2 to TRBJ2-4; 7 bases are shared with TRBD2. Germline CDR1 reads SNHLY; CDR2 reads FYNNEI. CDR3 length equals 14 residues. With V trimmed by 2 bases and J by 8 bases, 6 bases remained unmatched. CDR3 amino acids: CASSENRGGDIQYF. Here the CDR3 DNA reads TGTGCCAGCAGTGAAAACCGGGGAGGGGACATTCAGTACTTC.

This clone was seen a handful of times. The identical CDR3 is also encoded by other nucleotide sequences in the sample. Here the CDR3 DNA reads TGCGCCAGCAGCTTGGGTCTAGCGGGGGGGCGAGAGACCCAGTACTTC. Translating it yields CASSLGLAGGRETQYF. This chain links TRBV5-1 with TRBJ2-5, with 12 bases that match TRBD2. This CDR3 has 16 amino acids. Trimming removed 0 bases from V and 4 bases from J; junction bases left unmatched: 4. Germline loops: CDR1 SGHRS, CDR2 YFSETQ.

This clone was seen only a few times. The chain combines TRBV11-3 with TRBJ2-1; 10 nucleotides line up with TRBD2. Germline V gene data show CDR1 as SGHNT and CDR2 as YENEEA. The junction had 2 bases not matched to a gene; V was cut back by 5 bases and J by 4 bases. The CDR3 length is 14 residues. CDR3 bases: TGTGCCAGCAGCAGTAGCGGGGGGTACAATGAGCAGTTCTTC. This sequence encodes CASSSSGGYNEQFF. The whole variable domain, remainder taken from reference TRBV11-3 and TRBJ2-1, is EAGVVQSPRYKIIEKKQPVAFWCNPISGHNTLYWYLQNLGQGPELLIRYENEEAVDDSQLPKDRFSAERLKGVDSTLKIQPAELGDSAVYLCASSSSGGYNEQFFGPGTRLTVL.

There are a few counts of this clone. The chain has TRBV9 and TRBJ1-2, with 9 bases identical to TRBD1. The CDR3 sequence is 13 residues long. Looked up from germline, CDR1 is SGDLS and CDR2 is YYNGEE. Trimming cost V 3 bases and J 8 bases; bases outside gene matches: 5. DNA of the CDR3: TGTGCCAGCAGCGCAAGGACAGGGGCCGGCTACACCTTC. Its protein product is CASSARTGAGYTF. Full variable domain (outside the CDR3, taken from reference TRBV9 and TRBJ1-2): DSGVTQTPKHLITATGQRVTLRCSPRSGDLSVYWYQQSLDQGLQFLIQYYNGEERAKGNILERFSAQQFPDLHSELNLSSLELGDSALYFCASSARTGAGYTFGSGTRLTVV.

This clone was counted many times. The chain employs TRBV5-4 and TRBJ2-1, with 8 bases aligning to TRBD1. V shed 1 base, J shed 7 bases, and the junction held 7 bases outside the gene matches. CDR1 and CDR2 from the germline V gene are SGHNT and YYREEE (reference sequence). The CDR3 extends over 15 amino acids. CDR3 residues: CASSLLQGARNEQFF. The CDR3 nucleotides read TGTGCCAGCAGCTTGCTTCAGGGGGCGAGAAATGAGCAGTTCTTC.

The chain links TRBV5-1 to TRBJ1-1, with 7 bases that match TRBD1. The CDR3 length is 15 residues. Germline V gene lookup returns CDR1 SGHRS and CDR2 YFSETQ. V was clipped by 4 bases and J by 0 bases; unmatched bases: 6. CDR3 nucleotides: TGCGCCAGCAGCGGCGCACAGGGGTTGAACACTGAAGCTTTCTTT. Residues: CASSGAQGLNTEAFF.

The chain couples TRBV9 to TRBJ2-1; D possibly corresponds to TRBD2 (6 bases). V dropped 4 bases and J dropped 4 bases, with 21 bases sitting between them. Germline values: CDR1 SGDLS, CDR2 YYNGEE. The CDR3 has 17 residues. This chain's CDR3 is CASSPRLRRVEYNEQFF. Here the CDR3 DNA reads TGTGCCAGCAGCCCCCGATTAAGGAGGGTGGAATACAATGAGCAGTTCTTC.

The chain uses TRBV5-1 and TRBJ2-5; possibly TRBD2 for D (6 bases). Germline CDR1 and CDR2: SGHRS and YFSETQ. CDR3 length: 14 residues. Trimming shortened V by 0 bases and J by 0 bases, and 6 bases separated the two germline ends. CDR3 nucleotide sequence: TGCGCCAGCAGCTTGGGGACTAACCAAGAGACCCAGTACTTC. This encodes CASSLGTNQETQYF.

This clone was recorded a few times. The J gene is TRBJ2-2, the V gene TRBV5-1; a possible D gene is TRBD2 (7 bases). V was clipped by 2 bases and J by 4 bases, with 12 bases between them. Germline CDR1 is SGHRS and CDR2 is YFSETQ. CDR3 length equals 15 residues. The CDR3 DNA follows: TGCGCCAGCAGCTTATCGGGGGGCCCCACCGGGGAGCTGTTTTTT. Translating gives CASSLSGGPTGELFF.